One and the same sample provided the 22 T cell receptor beta chains below, sequenced in a study of shared T cell receptors in the human thymus. Assay used: immunoSEQ multiplex PCR; TCRdb lists only in-frame clones, some missing. The sample has hundreds of thousands of clones, 80% to 90% seen once. This sample was shared with a second study, whose subject was human thymus T cells.

Sequenced sample: thymocytes. The source of these receptors is a boy less than two years old with a congenital heart defect.

This sequence joins TRBV27 and TRBJ1-1; 11 nucleotides line up with TRBD1. Germline V gene data show CDR1 as MNHEY and CDR2 as SMNVEV (reference sequence). The CDR3 has 14 residues. The ends lost 5 bases at V and 3 bases at J; junction bases unmatched: 2. The CDR3 loop is CASSMDRGHTEAFF. The CDR3 coding sequence is TGTGCCAGCAGTATGGACAGGGGGCACACTGAAGCTTTCTTT.

V gene TRBV7-3 combines with J gene TRBJ2-1; D may be TRBD1 (5 bases). Trimming removed 4 bases at V and 7 bases at J, with 11 bases between. Germline values: CDR1 SGHTA, CDR2 FQGTGA. CDR3 length: 13 amino acids. The CDR3 nucleotides are TGTGCCAGCAGCTCAGACAAGGGGAATGAGCAGTTCTTC. Its protein is CASSSDKGNEQFF.

V usage is TRBV7-9 and J usage is TRBJ2-7, with D unresolved. The CDR3 totals 15 residues. Looked up from germline, CDR1 is SEHNR and CDR2 is FQNEAQ (reference sequence). V was clipped by 1 base and J by 0 bases, with 10 bases between them. The CDR3 DNA is TGTGCCAGCAGCTTAGTACCCGGTCCCTCCTACGAGCAGTACTTC. Protein sequence: CASSLVPGPSYEQYF.

A few counts support this clone. Other DNA variants within this sample encode the same CDR3. The J gene is TRBJ1-6, the V gene TRBV28; 7 nucleotides match TRBD1. Trimming cost V 4 bases and J 5 bases; bases outside gene matches: 11. From germline, CDR1 is MDHEN and CDR2 SYDVKM. CDR3 length equals 17 residues. The CDR3 coding sequence is TGTGCCAGCAGTTCCAAGACAGGGCCCGCCCATAATTCACCCCTCCACTTT. Translation gives CASSSKTGPAHNSPLHF.

The chain carries TRBV4-1 and TRBJ1-5; the D is unclear. V was shortened by 2 bases and J by 1 base, with 12 bases between the two germline ends. Germline-derived CDR1 and CDR2 are MGHRA and YSYEKL. CDR3 length: 16 amino acids. The CDR3 region is CASSQKLLRSNQPQHF. In DNA form, the CDR3 reads TGCGCCAGCAGCCAAAAGCTTCTCAGGAGCAATCAGCCCCAGCATTTT.

The rearrangement links TRBV28 to TRBJ2-7; D unresolved. The CDR3 loop spans 13 amino acids. Germline loops: CDR1 MDHEN, CDR2 SYDVKM. Trimming cost V 5 bases and J 0 bases, with 8 bases left between them. CDR3 region: CASSPGLSYEQYF. As DNA, the CDR3 is TGTGCCAGCAGTCCAGGCCTCTCCTACGAGCAGTACTTC.

The V gene is TRBV6-5, the J gene TRBJ1-2; D unresolved. Trimming cost V 6 bases and J 2 bases, with 10 bases left between them. Germline V gene data show CDR1 as MNHEY and CDR2 as SVGAGI. The CDR3 consists of 13 residues. The CDR3 spells CASSPLLNYGYTF. CDR3 sequence (DNA): TGTGCCAGCAGCCCCCTACTGAACTATGGCTACACCTTC.

The chain combines TRBV6-5 with TRBJ2-1, with 9 bases fitting TRBD2. V shed 0 bases and J 9 bases; nucleotides not matched to a gene: 9. This CDR3 is 16 amino acids long. Per germline, CDR1 MNHEY and CDR2 SVGAGI. Written as DNA, the CDR3 is TGTGCCAGCAGTTACTCGAGCGGGGGGACCGGGGGTGAGCAGTTCTTC. Translating it yields CASSYSSGGTGGEQFF.

The chain uses TRBV11-2 and TRBJ2-5; the match to TRBD2 covers 11 bases. Unmatched junction bases numbered 13, after V lost 5 bases and J lost 2 bases. The germline V gene has CDR1 SGHAT and CDR2 FQNNGV. The CDR3 is made up of 18 amino acids. Written as DNA, the CDR3 is TGTGCCAGCAGCCCAACCGGACTAGCGGGTTTCTATCAAGAGACCCAGTACTTC. Translated: CASSPTGLAGFYQETQYF.

The CDR3 loop reads CASSEEVVISGQGAPGEPQHF. The CDR3 nucleotides are TGTGCCAGCAGTGAAGAGGTGGTGATCAGCGGACAGGGAGCTCCGGGGGAGCCCCAGCATTTT. This chain uses TRBV6-1 with TRBJ1-5, with 8 bases that match TRBD1. This CDR3 has 21 amino acids. Looked up from germline, CDR1 is MNHNS and CDR2 is SASEGT. V gave up 1 base and J gave up 8 bases; unmatched junction bases: 25.

The chain links TRBV7-8 to TRBJ2-2; 10 bases fit TRBD1. Germline CDR1 is SGHVS and CDR2 is FQNEAQ. Losses at the gene ends were 2 bases for V and 4 bases for J; bases not matched to a gene: 4. The CDR3 has 16 amino acids. This CDR3 is CASSLIGTGATGELFF. CDR3 bases: TGTGCCAGCAGCTTAATAGGGACAGGGGCCACCGGGGAGCTGTTTTTT.

This clone was observed a few times. The chain links TRBV29-1 to TRBJ1-2, with D uncertain. CDR3 length equals 17 residues. CDR1 SQVTM and CDR2 ANQGSEA come from the germline V gene. Trimming shortened V by 1 base and J by 5 bases, and 23 bases separated the two germline ends. CDR3 DNA: TGCAGCGTTGAAGGGAGGCCAACAGAGCGAAAAATGTATGGCTACACCTTC. Translated, it gives CSVEGRPTERKMYGYTF.

This chain links TRBV11-2 with TRBJ2-1; the D gene is possibly TRBD1 (6 bases). Germline CDR1 reads SGHAT; CDR2 reads FQNNGV. The CDR3 sequence is 17 residues long. Trimming cost V 2 bases and J 0 bases, with 14 bases left between them. The CDR3 coding sequence is TGTGCCAGCAGCTTACAAAAAGGGGGACGCTCCTACAATGAGCAGTTCTTC. Translated: CASSLQKGGRSYNEQFF.

The chain uses TRBV7-9 and TRBJ2-7; D perhaps matches TRBD1 (7 bases). The V gene lost 1 base and the J gene lost 2 bases, with 12 bases spanning the gap. Germline V gene lookup returns CDR1 SEHNR and CDR2 FQNEAQ (reference sequence). This CDR3 has 15 amino acids. CDR3 loop: CASSLVEGAAYEQYF. In DNA, the CDR3 is TGTGCCAGCAGCTTAGTGGAGGGGGCGGCCTACGAGCAGTACTTC.

J is TRBJ1-5 and V is TRBV19, with 9 bases matching TRBD1. V gave up 3 bases and J gave up 0 bases; unmatched junction bases: 6. The CDR3 extends over 17 amino acids. Germline CDR1 reads LNHDA; CDR2 reads SQIVND (reference sequence). Here the CDR3 reads CASSIGTGKHSNQPQHF. CDR3 sequence (DNA): TGTGCCAGTAGTATCGGGACAGGGAAGCATAGCAATCAGCCCCAGCATTTT.

In its sample, this clone was seen once. This chain links TRBV25-1 with TRBJ1-1; no firm D call. Trimming removed 7 bases from V and 7 bases from J, with 10 bases in between. CDR1 and CDR2 from the germline V gene are MGHDK and SYGVNS. The CDR3 covers 11 residues. The CDR3 sequence: CASNQDNEAFF. CDR3 in DNA: TGTGCCAGCAACCAGGATAATGAAGCTTTCTTT.

The gene calls are TRBV4-3 and TRBJ2-1; 13 nucleotides agree with TRBD2. CDR3 length equals 21 residues. V lost 2 bases, J lost 2 bases, and 15 bases stayed unmatched. Per germline, CDR1 LGHNA and CDR2 YSLEER. CDR3 loop: CASSQNHQGLAGQGPYNEQFF. CDR3 nucleotide sequence: TGCGCCAGCAGCCAAAACCACCAGGGACTAGCGGGACAAGGGCCCTACAATGAGCAGTTCTTC.

The rearrangement uses TRBV4-1 and TRBJ2-5, with TRBD1 as a possible D gene (6 bases). The J call may be faulty, since TRBJ2-7 better matches the DNA end. CDR1 MGHRA and CDR2 YSYEKL come from the germline V gene. This CDR3 spans 14 amino acids. The CDR3 region has the DNA TGCGCCAGCAGCCAAGCACAGGGCCCCTACGAGCAGTACTTC. Amino acid sequence: CASSQAQGPYEQYF.

DNA of the CDR3: TGTGCCAGCAGCTTGGTAGAGGCCAGCTCCTACGAGCAGTACTTC. Its translation: CASSLVEASSYEQYF. The chain couples TRBV5-6 to TRBJ2-7; D is ambiguous. The V end lost 0 bases, the J end lost 0 bases, and 10 bases lay between the germline ends. Germline V CDR1 and CDR2: SGHDT, YYEEEE. The CDR3 is 15 amino acids.

This clone was counted a few times. The chain joins TRBV6-1 to TRBJ1-3; no firm D call. The ends were cut back, 1 base at V and 8 bases at J, with 12 bases in the middle. CDR1 is MNHNS, CDR2 SASEGT, per germline. CDR3 length equals 14 residues. The CDR3 DNA reads as TGTGCCAGCAGTGAAGGAGGGCCCGGGCACACCATATATTTT. Translated, it gives CASSEGGPGHTIYF.

This rearrangement joins TRBV4-3 to TRBJ1-5; 9 bases agree with TRBD1. The CDR3 has 19 amino acids. V was pared by 0 bases and J by 11 bases, with 20 bases of the junction left unmatched. In germline, CDR1 is LGHNA, CDR2 YSLEER. CDR3 region: CASSQEIGGTGTGPRSQHF. The CDR3 bases are TGCGCCAGCAGCCAAGAAATCGGTGGAACCGGGACAGGGCCTAGGTCCCAGCATTTT.

On this clone: Other DNA sequences in the sample encode the same CDR3. J is TRBJ1-1 and V is TRBV14; a weak D match, TRBD1 (6 bases). The CDR3 is made up of 13 amino acids. Germline lookup yields CDR1 SGHDN and CDR2 FVKESK. The V end lost 4 bases, the J end lost 1 base, and 7 bases lay between the germline ends. The CDR3 spells CASSPRGNTEAFF. The CDR3 nucleotides are TGTGCCAGCAGCCCCAGGGGGAACACTGAAGCTTTCTTT. The whole variable domain, filled in from reference TRBV14 and TRBJ1-1, reads EAGVTQFPSHSVIEKGQTVTLRCDPISGHDNLYWYRRVMGKEIKFLLHFVKESKQDESGMPNNRFLAERTGGTYSTLKVQPAELEDSGVYFCASSPRGNTEAFFGQGTRLTVV.